This TCR beta chain was obtained from a study of blood T cell repertoires in COVID-19. Study-wide background: Samples taken during acute and convalescent COVID-19 were collected in the United States, Italy and Spain. PBMCs, B-cell-depleted T cells, or T cells were the source of the cDNA or gDNA that made up the material.

The V end lost 5 bases, the J end lost 7 bases, and 14 bases lay between the germline ends. CDR1 is SEHNR, CDR2 FQNEAQ, per germline (reference sequence). There are 13 residues in the CDR3. Per the study methods: Reference gene primer amplification in the assay estimated nucleated cell counts. Data came from immunoSEQ multiplex PCR; TCRdb stores just in-frame clones and leaves some out. V and J calls and clone size follow that table, whereas D and trimming were derived from the DNA. Found here are about 100,000 clones, just over 90% of them singletons; the top ten hold 2% to 2.5%. The rearrangement links TRBV7-9 to TRBJ2-5; D not resolved. The clonotype comes from a man aged 50 to 59 with active COVID-19. The sample comprised peripheral blood. The CDR3 spells CASSPPSRGTQYF. The CDR3 nucleotides read TGTGCCAGCAGCCCTCCTTCGCGTGGGACCCAGTACTTC.